This T cell receptor (beta chain) was recovered during a study of graft-versus-host responses after intestinal transplantation. As for the study in general: Transplant types were multivisceral, liver-intestinal, or isolated intestinal. Broader study findings: GvH clones turned up in recipient marrow; some had shown up first in ileum or blood. Early post-transplant HvG declines showed an association with peak circulating GvH clone levels. Graft-donor T cell macrochimerism coincided with high graft-versus-host to host-versus-graft clonal ratios in allografts.

Clones were read by immunoSEQ multiplex PCR, and TCRdb kept only the in-frame ones, dropping some. In the table there are more than 65,000 clones, about 80% of which are singletons. V was clipped by 2 bases and J by 5 bases; unmatched bases: 9. The CDR3 length is 17 residues. Germline values: CDR1 SGHAT, CDR2 FQNNGV. To note about this clone: Its antigen remains unidentified.

Sequenced material: unstimulated CD4+ T cells sorted from spleen or lymph node cells, taken before transplant. The V gene is TRBV11-2, the J gene TRBJ2-5, with 12 bases that match TRBD2. The sequence derives from a human donor who was the organ donor for an intestinal transplant. Here the CDR3 DNA reads TGTGCCAGCAGCTTAAGCTCTAGCGGGGGGGCCCGGGAGACCCAGTACTTC. This encodes CASSLSSSGGARETQYF.